Below, 8 T cell receptor beta chains from the same sample are listed, as sequenced in a study of T cell responses to AZD1222 COVID-19 vaccine. Method: immunoSEQ multiplex PCR; TCRdb's copy keeps in-frame clones and lacks some. The repertoire consists of fewer than 150,000 clones, with more than 70% occurring once and the leading ten covering about 3.3%. The specimen was peripheral blood, collected 28 days after the second AZD1222 dose. These receptors originate from an adult who received the AZD1222 COVID-19 vaccine.

This rearrangement joins TRBV19 to TRBJ2-5, with a possible D match to TRBD1 (6 bases). From germline, CDR1 is LNHDA and CDR2 SQIVND (reference sequence). V was trimmed by 3 bases and J by 2 bases, leaving 16 bases between them. The CDR3 runs 16 residues. CDR3 DNA: TGTGCCAGTAGTATTGGGGGCTTGGAGCCACAAGAGACCCAGTACTTC. It encodes CASSIGGLEPQETQYF.

In its sample, this clone was seen once. The CDR3 nucleotides are TGTGCCAGCAGTTTACGGGACTCGGTCGAGCAGTACTTC. This encodes CASSLRDSVEQYF. The V gene is TRBV27, the J gene TRBJ2-7; a weak D match, TRBD2 (6 bases). Trimming pared 2 bases from V and 6 bases from J, leaving 11 bases between. CDR3 length equals 13 residues. From germline, CDR1 is MNHEY and CDR2 SMNVEV (reference sequence).

The V and J genes are TRBV5-4 and TRBJ2-5, with TRBD2 matching 8 bases. Germline loops: CDR1 SGHNT, CDR2 YYREEE (reference sequence). CDR3 size: 15 residues. The V and J ends lost 2 bases and 2 bases, in that order; junction bases with no gene match: 5. The CDR3 sequence: CASSFGGAGQETQYF. CDR3 bases: TGTGCCAGCAGCTTCGGGGGGGCCGGGCAAGAGACCCAGTACTTC.

The V gene is TRBV3-1 (or the pseudogene TRBV3-2), the J gene TRBJ2-3; a possible D gene is TRBD1 (5 bases). Germline V gene sequence: CDR1 LGHDT, CDR2 YNNKEL (reference sequence). There are 16 residues in the CDR3. Trimming shortened V by 5 bases and J by 4 bases, and 19 bases separated the two germline ends. The chain's CDR3 is CASSFAAGWSADTQYF. In nucleotides, the CDR3 is TGTGCCAGCAGCTTCGCCGCAGGGTGGAGTGCAGATACGCAGTATTTT.

For this clone: The junction differs from germline at one of its ends, possibly a read error. The CDR3 nucleotides are TGTGCTAGCAGCTTAGTGGGGGGGAGCTACAATGAGCAGTTCTTC. It is translated as CASSLVGGSYNEQFF. V and J are TRBV7-7 and TRBJ2-1; 7 bases are shared with TRBD2. Germline V gene sequence: CDR1 SSHAT, CDR2 FNYEAQ (reference sequence). The CDR3 has 15 amino acids.

This clone was detected only a few times. The chain carries TRBV7-8 and TRBJ1-2; D not certain. Germline CDR1 is SGHVS and CDR2 is FQNEAQ. CDR3 length: 15 amino acids. V was pared by 1 base and J by 0 bases, with 9 bases between. CDR3 sequence reads: CASSLVIRANYGYTF. The CDR3 bases are TGTGCCAGCAGCTTAGTCATTAGAGCTAACTATGGCTACACCTTC.

The V gene is TRBV12-5, the J gene TRBJ2-7, with D uncertain. V lost 1 base and J 13 bases, leaving 14 bases between the germline ends. The germline CDR1 and CDR2 sequences are LGHNT and FRNRAP. This CDR3 has 12 amino acids. CDR3: CASGLGIRSGYF. The CDR3 bases are TGTGCTAGTGGTTTGGGGATTAGGTCCGGATACTTC.

CDR3 sequence reads: CASSIKGFHQETQYF. The CDR3 region has the DNA TGTGCCAGTAGTATAAAAGGGTTTCACCAAGAGACCCAGTACTTC. The chain has TRBV19 and TRBJ2-5, with D unresolved. The CDR3 is 15 amino acids. The V and J ends lost 2 bases and 0 bases respectively, with 10 bases between them. Germline V lookup: CDR1 LNHDA, CDR2 SQIVND (reference sequence).